This TCR beta chain was sequenced for a study of technical replicates of blood from several donors. The method was immunoSEQ multiplex PCR; TCRdb's version includes in-frame clones alone and lacks a portion of them. The sample includes roughly 50,000 clones, about 95% seen only once; the top ten take around 3.2%. Germline V gene sequence: CDR1 MNHEY, CDR2 SMNVEV (reference sequence). The CDR3 length is 15 residues. Trimming cost V 3 bases and J 5 bases; bases outside gene matches: 4. The sample comprised PBMCs. The receptor was derived from a human donor in good health. Some clones in this sample may be carry-over from other donors' samples. This chain connects TRBV27 to TRBJ1-4, with 9 bases lining up with TRBD1. The CDR3 region has the DNA TGTGCCAGCAGTTTCTGGACAGGGGAGAATGAAAAACTGTTTTTT. Translation: CASSFWTGENEKLFF.